Listed below are T cell receptor beta chains from one sample, sequenced in a study of shared clonotypes between healthy human individuals. The assay was immunoSEQ multiplex PCR, and TCRdb's table has in-frame clones only and misses some. The table has 450,000 to 550,000 clones, 79% seen once. Sequenced sample: PBMCs. These receptor sequences come from a middle-aged woman in good health. Some clones in this sample may be carry-over from other donors' samples. Both conserved end residues are part of each CDR3. The D gene is left open where the match is weak. Size is stated for part of the rows, as once, few or many counts, or as a class when the clone is expanded.

TRBJ2-7	NA	TRBV28	NA	CASTVAPPYEQYF	TGTGCCAGCACCGTAGCACCGCCCTACGAGCAGTACTTC
TRBJ1-3	NA	TRBV11-2	NA	CASSPVRAGNTIYF	TGTGCCAGCAGCCCCGTACGAGCGGGAAACACCATATATTTT
TRBJ2-7	once	TRBV28	NA	CASSPGFTYEQYF	TGTGCCAGCAGTCCCGGGTTCACCTACGAGCAGTACTTC
TRBJ2-1	once	TRBV7-2	NA	CASSLFGGNYNEQFF	TGTGCCAGCAGCTTATTTGGCGGGAACTACAATGAGCAGTTCTTC
TRBJ2-5	NA	TRBV4-2	NA	CASSQDGLNQETQYF	TGTGCCAGCAGCCAAGATGGACTAAATCAAGAGACCCAGTACTTC
TRBJ1-4	NA	TRBV7-9	NA	CASIKSGLSREKLFF	TGTGCCAGCATCAAATCGGGACTAAGCAGGGAAAAACTGTTTTTT
TRBJ2-1	NA	TRBV5-1	NA	CASSTEPANEQFF	TGCGCCAGCAGCACAGAACCGGCCAATGAGCAGTTCTTC
TRBJ2-3	NA	TRBV7-9	NA	CASSPEGTQYF	TGTGCCAGCAGCCCCGAGGGTACGCAGTATTTT
TRBJ2-5	once	TRBV2	TRBD1	CASGRDREETQYF	TGTGCCAGCGGAAGGGACAGGGAAGAGACCCAGTACTTC
TRBJ1-3	NA	TRBV4-3	NA	CASSQDRGTPISGNTIYF	TGCGCCAGCAGCCAAGATAGAGGGACGCCCATCTCTGGAAACACCATATATTTT
TRBJ2-1	NA	TRBV6-6	TRBD2	CASRPQREILGEQFF	TGTGCCAGCAGACCCCAGCGGGAGATTTTAGGTGAGCAGTTCTTC
TRBJ2-5	NA	TRBV7-3	NA	CATLWERNVQQETQYF	TGTGCCACCTTGTGGGAGAGGAACGTACAGCAAGAGACCCAGTACTTC
TRBJ1-1	NA	TRBV2	TRBD1	CASSENRGVTEAFF	TGTGCCAGCAGTGAGAACAGGGGAGTAACTGAAGCTTTCTTT
TRBJ2-7	NA	TRBV9	NA	CASSVGPLLRDEQYF	TGTGCCAGCAGCGTAGGGCCCTTGCTGAGGGACGAGCAGTACTTC
TRBJ1-5	NA	TRBV7-2	TRBD1	CASSLDRGWNQPQHF	TGTGCCAGCAGCTTAGACAGGGGATGGAATCAGCCCCAGCATTTT
TRBJ1-4	many	TRBV28	NA	CASSPRTVTNEKLFF	TGTGCCAGCAGTCCCCGGACAGTAACTAATGAAAAACTGTTTTTT
TRBJ2-7	NA	TRBV11-2	TRBD2	CASSTGTSGRGSYEQYF	TGTGCCAGCAGCACCGGGACTAGCGGGAGGGGATCCTACGAGCAGTACTTC
TRBJ1-6	NA	TRBV4-2	NA	CASSQVQENSPLHF	TGTGCCAGCAGCCAAGTACAGGAAAATTCACCCCTCCACTTT
TRBJ1-4	NA	TRBV11-2	NA	CASSFRGGYPNEKLFF	TGTGCCAGCAGCTTTAGAGGAGGGTATCCTAATGAAAAACTGTTTTTT
TRBJ2-5	NA	TRBV19	TRBD2	CASSIRTSGFQETQYF	TGTGCCAGTAGTATTCGGACTAGCGGGTTCCAAGAGACCCAGTACTTC
TRBJ1-1	NA	TRBV10-3	NA	CAISEQAEAFF	TGTGCCATCAGTGAGCAGGCGGAAGCTTTCTTT
TRBJ1-2	many	TRBV7-8	NA	CASSQEGALGYGYTF	TGTGCCAGCAGCCAGGAAGGGGCGTTAGGATATGGCTACACCTTC
TRBJ2-3	NA	TRBV29-1	TRBD2	CSVGGTSGRKPDTQYF	TGCAGCGTGGGGGGTACTAGCGGGAGAAAACCCGATACGCAGTATTTT
TRBJ2-1	NA	TRBV27	TRBD2	CASSLETSGRLDEQFF	TGTGCCAGCAGTTTAGAGACTAGCGGGAGACTCGATGAGCAGTTCTTC
TRBJ2-7	NA	TRBV19	TRBD2	CASSYSLAGVEQYF	TGTGCCAGTAGCTACTCTCTAGCGGGAGTCGAGCAGTACTTC
TRBJ1-5	once	TRBV30	NA	CAWSADSFNQPQHF	TGTGCCTGGAGTGCGGACAGCTTCAATCAGCCCCAGCATTTT
TRBJ2-7	NA	TRBV7-6	TRBD2	CASSLSGRAGYEQYF	TGTGCCAGCAGCCTTAGCGGGAGGGCCGGGTACGAGCAGTACTTC
TRBJ1-5	NA	TRBV15	NA	CATKRPGTQPQHF	TGTGCCACCAAACGCCCAGGGACCCAGCCCCAGCATTTT
TRBJ2-1	NA	TRBV11-2	NA	CASSLSVARNEQFF	TGTGCCAGCAGCTTAAGCGTAGCCCGGAATGAGCAGTTCTTC
TRBJ2-7	NA	TRBV18	NA	CASSPGHGQGYEQYF	TGTGCCAGCTCACCAGGACACGGACAAGGCTACGAGCAGTACTTC
TRBJ2-3	NA	TRBV11-2	NA	CASSRVRASMDLDTQYF	TGTGCCAGCAGCCGTGTCCGGGCTAGCATGGACCTTGATACGCAGTATTTT
TRBJ2-1	NA	TRBV7-3	NA	CASSLTAGSYNEQFF	TGTGCCAGCAGCTTAACAGCGGGCTCCTACAATGAGCAGTTCTTC
TRBJ2-3	NA	TRBV11-2	NA	CASTLSGAPPDTQYF	TGTGCCAGCACCCTTTCCGGGGCCCCTCCAGATACGCAGTATTTT
TRBJ2-2	NA	TRBV30	TRBD1	CAWSVGGGPSTGELFF	TGTGCCTGGAGTGTAGGGGGCGGGCCGAGCACCGGGGAGCTGTTTTTT
TRBJ2-1	NA	TRBV5-5	NA	CASTPSLGYNEQFF	TGTGCCAGCACCCCAAGCTTGGGCTACAATGAGCAGTTCTTC
TRBJ1-3	NA	TRBV7-2	NA	CASSPTGGTGNTIYF	TGTGCCAGCAGCCCCACGGGGGGCACGGGAAACACCATATATTTT
TRBJ2-3	NA	TRBV21-1	NA	CASSPWTSRTDTQYF	TGTGCCAGCAGCCCGTGGACTTCCCGCACAGATACGCAGTATTTT